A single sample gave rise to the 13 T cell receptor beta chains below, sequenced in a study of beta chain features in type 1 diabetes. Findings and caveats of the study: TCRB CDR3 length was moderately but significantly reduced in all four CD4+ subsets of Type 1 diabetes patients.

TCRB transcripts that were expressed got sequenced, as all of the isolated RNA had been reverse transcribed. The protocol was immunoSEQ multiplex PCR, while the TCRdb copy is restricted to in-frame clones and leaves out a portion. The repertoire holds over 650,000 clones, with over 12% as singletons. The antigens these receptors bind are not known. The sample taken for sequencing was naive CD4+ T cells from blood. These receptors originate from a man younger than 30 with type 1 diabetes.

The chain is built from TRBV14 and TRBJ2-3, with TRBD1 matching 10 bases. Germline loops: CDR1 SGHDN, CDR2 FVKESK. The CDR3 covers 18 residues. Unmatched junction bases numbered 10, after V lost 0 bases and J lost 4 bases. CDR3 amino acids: CASSQDWRGQGSADTQYF. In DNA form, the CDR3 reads TGTGCCAGCAGCCAAGACTGGAGGGGACAGGGGTCTGCAGATACGCAGTATTTT.

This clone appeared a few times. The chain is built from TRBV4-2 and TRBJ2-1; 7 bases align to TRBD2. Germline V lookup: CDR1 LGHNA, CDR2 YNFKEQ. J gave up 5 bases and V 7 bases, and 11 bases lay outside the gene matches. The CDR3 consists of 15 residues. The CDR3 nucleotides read TGTGCCAGCACCGCCGGCACTAGCGCCCACAATGAGCAGTTCTTC. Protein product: CASTAGTSAHNEQFF.

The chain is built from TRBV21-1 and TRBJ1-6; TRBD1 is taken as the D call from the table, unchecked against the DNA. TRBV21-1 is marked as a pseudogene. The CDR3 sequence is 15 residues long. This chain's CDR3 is CASSVKDTENSPLHF. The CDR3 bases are TGTGCCAGCAGCGTGAAGGACACGGAAAATTCACCCCTCCACTTT.

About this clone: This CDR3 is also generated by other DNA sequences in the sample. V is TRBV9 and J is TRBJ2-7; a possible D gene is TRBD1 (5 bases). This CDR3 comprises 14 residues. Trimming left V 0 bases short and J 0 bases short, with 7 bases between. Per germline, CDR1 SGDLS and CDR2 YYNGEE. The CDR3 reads CASSVGQRSYEQYF. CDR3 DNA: TGTGCCAGCAGCGTAGGACAGCGCTCCTACGAGCAGTACTTC.

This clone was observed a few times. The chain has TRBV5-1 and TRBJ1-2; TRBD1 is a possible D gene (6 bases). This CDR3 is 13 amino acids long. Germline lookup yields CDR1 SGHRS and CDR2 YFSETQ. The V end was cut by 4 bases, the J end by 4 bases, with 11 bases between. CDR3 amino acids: CASSPGQTYGYTF. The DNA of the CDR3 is TGCGCCAGCAGCCCAGGACAGACCTATGGCTACACCTTC.

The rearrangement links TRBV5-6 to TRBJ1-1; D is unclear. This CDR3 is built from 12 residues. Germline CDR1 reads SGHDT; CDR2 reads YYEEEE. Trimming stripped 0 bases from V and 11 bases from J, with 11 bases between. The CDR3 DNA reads TGTGCCAGCAGCTTGGCCTTGGTGGGTGCTTTCTTT. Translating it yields CASSLALVGAFF.

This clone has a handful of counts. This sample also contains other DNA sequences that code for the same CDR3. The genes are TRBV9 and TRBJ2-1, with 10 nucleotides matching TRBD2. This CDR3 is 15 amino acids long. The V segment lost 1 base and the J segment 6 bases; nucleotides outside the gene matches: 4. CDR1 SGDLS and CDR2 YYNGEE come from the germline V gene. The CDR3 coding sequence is TGTGCCAGCAGCGTATCAAGCGGGAGGGCCAATGAGCAGTTCTTC. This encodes CASSVSSGRANEQFF.

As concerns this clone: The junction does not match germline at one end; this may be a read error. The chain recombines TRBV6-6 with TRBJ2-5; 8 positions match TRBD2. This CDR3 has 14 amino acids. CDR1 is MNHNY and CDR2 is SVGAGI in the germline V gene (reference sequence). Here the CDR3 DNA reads TGTGCCGGCAGTCAGAGCGGGAGAGATAAGACCCAGTACTTC. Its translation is CAGSQSGRDKTQYF.

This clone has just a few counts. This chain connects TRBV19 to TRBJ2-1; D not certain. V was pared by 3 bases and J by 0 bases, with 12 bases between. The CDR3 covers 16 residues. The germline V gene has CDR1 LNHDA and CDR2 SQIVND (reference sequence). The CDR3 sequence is CASSIETSSSYNEQFF. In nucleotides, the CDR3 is TGTGCCAGTAGTATCGAGACTTCGAGCTCCTACAATGAGCAGTTCTTC.

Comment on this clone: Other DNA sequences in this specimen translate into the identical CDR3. The CDR3 DNA is TGTGCCAGCAGCGTAGGTAGGGGCACTGAAGCTTTCTTT. This translates into CASSVGRGTEAFF. This chain links TRBV9 with TRBJ1-1, with D perhaps matching TRBD1 (5 bases). The length of the CDR3 is 13 residues. Germline V lookup: CDR1 SGDLS, CDR2 YYNGEE. V dropped 0 bases and J dropped 4 bases, with 7 bases sitting between them. Combining the CDR3 with reference TRBV9 and TRBJ1-1 gives the whole variable domain DSGVTQTPKHLITATGQRVTLRCSPRSGDLSVYWYQQSLDQGLQFLIQYYNGEERAKGNILERFSAQQFPDLHSELNLSSLELGDSALYFCASSVGRGTEAFFGQGTRLTVV.

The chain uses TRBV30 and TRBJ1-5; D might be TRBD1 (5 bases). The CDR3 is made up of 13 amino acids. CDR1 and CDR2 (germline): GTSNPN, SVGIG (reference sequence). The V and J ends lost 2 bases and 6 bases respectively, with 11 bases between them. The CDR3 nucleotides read TGTGCCTGGAGTTCCCTCGGGGGTCAGCCCCAGCATTTT. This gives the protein CAWSSLGGQPQHF. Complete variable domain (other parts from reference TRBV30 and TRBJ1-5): SQTIHQWPATLVQPVGSPLSLECTVEGTSNPNLYWYRQAAGRGLQLLFYSVGIGQISSEVPQNLSASRPQDRQFILSSKKLLLSDSGFYLCAWSSLGGQPQHFGDGTRLSIL.

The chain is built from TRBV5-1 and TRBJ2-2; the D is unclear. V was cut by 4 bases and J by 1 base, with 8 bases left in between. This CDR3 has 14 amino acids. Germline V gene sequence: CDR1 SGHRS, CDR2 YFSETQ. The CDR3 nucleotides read TGCGCCAGCAGCGAGGTTTTGAACACCGGGGAGCTGTTTTTT. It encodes CASSEVLNTGELFF.

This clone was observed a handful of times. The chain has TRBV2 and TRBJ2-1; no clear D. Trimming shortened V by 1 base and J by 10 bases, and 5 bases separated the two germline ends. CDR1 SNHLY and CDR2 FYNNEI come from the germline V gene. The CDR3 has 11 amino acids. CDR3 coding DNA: TGTGCCAGCAGTGAAGTGGGGGAGCAGTTCTTC. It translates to CASSEVGEQFF.